This T cell receptor beta chain was profiled in a study of identical twins. TCRdb reprocessed the 5' RACE reads via MiXCR and lists one record per CDR3 protein. The sample contains 200,000 or so distinct CDR3 sequences, around 6.8% of which appear only once. Germline V lookup: CDR1 DFQATT, CDR2 SNEGSKA (reference sequence). The length of the CDR3 is 13 residues. The germline V and J ends were trimmed by 5 bases and 2 bases, with 9 bases remaining between them. A further study also used this sample, focusing on yellow fever vaccine responses in identical twins.

The J gene is TRBJ2-2, the V gene TRBV20-1; D call uncertain. This TCR was recovered from a woman under 30 in good health. The sequencing input was memory (CD45RO+) T cells sorted from blood. CDR3 protein: CSAYSPNTGELFF. As DNA, the CDR3 is TGCAGTGCTTACTCCCCCAACACCGGGGAGCTGTTTTTT.